Listed below are T cell receptor beta chains from one sample, sequenced in a study of cytomegalovirus exposure and HLA in healthy donors. The assay was immunoSEQ multiplex PCR, and TCRdb's table has in-frame clones only and misses some. The sample has around 86,000 clones, 75% to 80% seen once. The material sequenced was PBMCs. The receptors shown here come from a female donor in good health and CMV-seronegative. Each CDR3 is given with its conserved first and last residue. Each record gives: D gene, J gene, V gene, clone size, CDR3 DNA, CDR3 protein. A D gene is named only where the DNA matches it firmly. Clone size appears in some rows only: once, few, many, or a class for an expanded clone.

>.|TRBJ1-4|TRBV19|.
TGTGCCAGTAGTCTGGCGGGCCGAGCTTCTTTT
CASSLAGRASF
>TRBD2|TRBJ2-5|TRBV27|.
TGTGCCAGCAGTTTATCCAGCGGGGGTCCGACCCAGTACTTC
CASSLSSGGPTQYF
>.|TRBJ1-1|TRBV19|.
TGTGCCAGTAGTCAGGGGATGAACACTGAAGCTTTCTTT
CASSQGMNTEAFF
>.|TRBJ2-7|TRBV29-1|.
TGCAGCGTTGAAGCCCGAGGAAACGAGCAGTACTTC
CSVEARGNEQYF
>.|TRBJ1-4|TRBV7-2|.
TGTGCCAGCAGCTTTAACGGTGCAACTAATGAAAAACTGTTTTTT
CASSFNGATNEKLFF
>.|TRBJ2-7|TRBV6-6|.
TGTGCCAGCAGTCCTACAGGGTCCAGGAACGAGCAGTACTTC
CASSPTGSRNEQYF
>.|TRBJ1-5|TRBV10-2|.
TGCGCCAGCAGTGAGAGCAGCAATCAGCCCCAGCATTTT
CASSESSNQPQHF
>.|TRBJ1-2|TRBV19|.
TGTGCCAGTAGCCTCGGGACACTAATATATAGTGGCTACACCTTC
CASSLGTLIYSGYTF
>TRBD2|TRBJ2-7|TRBV7-6|few
TGTGCCAGCAGCCTCCGGAGTGGGCTAGCGGGGGGCTACGAGCAGTACTTC
CASSLRSGLAGGYEQYF
>TRBD1|TRBJ2-2|TRBV29-1|.
TGCAGCGTTGATAAAGGGACAGGGTACACCGGGGAGCTGTTTTTT
CSVDKGTGYTGELFF
>.|TRBJ1-1|TRBV25-1|.
TGTGCCAGCAGTGAAGCCACACGGAACACTGAAGCTTTCTTT
CASSEATRNTEAFF
>.|TRBJ2-3|TRBV11-2|.
TGTGCCAGCAGCTCGGTTAAGGGGGGGGCCGATACGCAGTATTTT
CASSSVKGGADTQYF
>TRBD1|TRBJ2-5|TRBV5-1|.
TGCGCCAGCAGCAAAGAACAGGGGGCTGGGACCCAGTACTTC
CASSKEQGAGTQYF
>TRBD1|TRBJ1-5|TRBV6-5|.
TGTGCCAGCAGCCGGCTCACAGGGGGCGATCAGCCCCAGCATTTT
CASSRLTGGDQPQHF
>TRBD1|TRBJ2-3|TRBV5-1|.
TGCGCCACCCGGGGACAGGCCACAGATACGCAGTATTTT
CATRGQATDTQYF
>TRBD1|TRBJ2-7|TRBV7-8|once
TGTGCCAGCAGCTTAGCCGGGACAGCTCCTATTTTCTCCTACGAGCAGTACTTC
CASSLAGTAPIFSYEQYF
>.|TRBJ2-3|TRBV6-4|.
TGTGCCAGCAGTGAGCAGGGCTCCGATACGCAGTATTTT
CASSEQGSDTQYF
>.|TRBJ2-7|TRBV5-1|.
TGCGCCAGCAGCTTGGCCCCGGGATCCTACGAGCAGTACTTC
CASSLAPGSYEQYF
>.|TRBJ2-1|TRBV7-9|once
TGTTCCAGCAGCTTATTCGGTGAGCAGTTCTTC
CSSSLFGEQFF
>TRBD2|TRBJ2-1|TRBV6-5|.
TGTGCCAGCAGCTCCGGGACTATATATAATGAGCAGTTCTTC
CASSSGTIYNEQFF
>TRBD1|TRBJ1-1|TRBV18|once
TGTGCCAGCTCACCAAGGGACAGGGGCACTGAAGCTTTCTTT
CASSPRDRGTEAFF
>.|TRBJ2-2|TRBV27|.
TGTGCCAGCAGTTACGGGGAGCCCGGGGAGCTGTTTTTT
CASSYGEPGELFF
>.|TRBJ2-1|TRBV11-3|.
TGTGCCAGCAGCTTAGATTTTCGGACTTCGTACAATGAGCAGTTCTTC
CASSLDFRTSYNEQFF
>TRBD1|TRBJ1-1|TRBV7-9|.
TGTGCCAGCAGCCGTTCAGGGGGCGAGAACACTGAAGCTTTCTTT
CASSRSGGENTEAFF
>.|TRBJ2-2|TRBV29-1|.
TGCAGCGTAGCTCAGGGGCTGTACACCGGGGAGCTGTTTTTT
CSVAQGLYTGELFF
>TRBD1|TRBJ1-2|TRBV27|once
TGTGCCAGCAGTCCATTGGCGGAGACAGGGGCCTTCTATGGCTACACCTTC
CASSPLAETGAFYGYTF
>.|TRBJ2-7|TRBV29-1|.
TGCAGCGTTGAAGAACAGGGATCCTACGAGCAGTACTTC
CSVEEQGSYEQYF
>.|TRBJ2-5|TRBV19|.
TGTGCCAGTAGTATAGGGGGCTTACCTCAAGAGACCCAGTACTTC
CASSIGGLPQETQYF
>TRBD2|TRBJ2-2|TRBV5-1|.
TGCGCCAGCAGCTTACCTACCGGGACTAGGATTCCCACCGGGGAGCTGTTTTTT
CASSLPTGTRIPTGELFF
>TRBD1|TRBJ2-5|TRBV7-6|.
TGTGCCAGCACCGAGACAGGGGGTGGGGAGACCCAGTACTTC
CASTETGGGETQYF
>TRBD2|TRBJ2-5|TRBV7-9|once
TGTGCCAGCAGCACGAGCGGGACTCGCCAAGAGACCCAGTACTTC
CASSTSGTRQETQYF
>.|TRBJ1-2|TRBV10-3|.
TGTGCCATCAGTGAGCTGGGAGGGAAGGGCTACACCTTC
CAISELGGKGYTF
>TRBD1|TRBJ1-1|TRBV27|.
TGTGCCAGCGGGCGGGACAGGGGGCAACTAACTGAAGCTTTCTTT
CASGRDRGQLTEAFF
>TRBD2|TRBJ2-1|TRBV2|.
TGTGCCAGCATAAGCGGGGGGGCCGCGGGGAATGAGCAGTTCTTC
CASISGGAAGNEQFF
>TRBD2|TRBJ2-4|TRBV7-2|.
TGTGCCAGCAGCTTAAGGGGAGCGGGGGGAAACATTCAGTACTTC
CASSLRGAGGNIQYF
>.|TRBJ1-5|TRBV14|.
TGTGCCAGCAGCCAAGTTGGCAGCAATCAGCCCCAGCATTTT
CASSQVGSNQPQHF
>.|TRBJ1-6|TRBV5-1|.
TGCGCCAGCAGCCAAGACGAGAGGAGCTCCTATAATTCACCCCTCCACTTT
CASSQDERSSYNSPLHF
>TRBD2|TRBJ2-7|TRBV10-2|.
TGCGCCACCCGGACTAGCGGCTACGAGCAGTACTTC
CATRTSGYEQYF
>.|TRBJ1-2|TRBV6-1|.
TGTGCCAGCAGTTCACGCAGTACAGATAACTATGGCTACACCTTC
CASSSRSTDNYGYTF
>TRBD2|TRBJ2-5|TRBV4-1|.
TGCGCCAGCAGCCGAATACCCGGGACTAGCGTCCCAGAGACCCAGTACTTC
CASSRIPGTSVPETQYF
>TRBD1|TRBJ1-1|TRBV7-9|.
TGTGCCAGTAGTAACAGGGGCAGCACTGAAGCTTTCTTT
CASSNRGSTEAFF
>TRBD2|TRBJ2-7|TRBV4-1|.
TGCGCCAGCAGCCATGCCTCCGGGACTAGCGAACCCTACGAGCAGTACTTC
CASSHASGTSEPYEQYF
>TRBD2|TRBJ2-3|TRBV9|.
TGTGCCAGCAGCGTCGCCCCAGCGGGGGGTGGCACAGATACGCAGTATTTT
CASSVAPAGGGTDTQYF
>TRBD1|TRBJ2-7|TRBV29-1|.
TGCAGCGTTGCTGGGACAGAGGGTACCTACTACGAGCAGTACTTC
CSVAGTEGTYYEQYF
>.|TRBJ2-7|TRBV6-6|few
TGTGCCAGCAGTAAGCGACTACCCCTTGACGAGCAGTACTTC
CASSKRLPLDEQYF
>TRBD1|TRBJ1-4|TRBV7-8|.
TGTGCCAGCAGCCCCAAGACAGGGGGCCTTGTTGGAGAAAAACTGTTTTTT
CASSPKTGGLVGEKLFF
>TRBD2|TRBJ2-7|TRBV6-5|few
TGTGCCAGCAGCCTACCGGGACTACCCTACGAGCAGTACTTC
CASSLPGLPYEQYF
>TRBD1|TRBJ1-5|TRBV5-1|.
TGCGCCAGCAGCTTGGAAGGACAGGAAAATCAGCCCCAGCATTTT
CASSLEGQENQPQHF
>.|TRBJ1-2|TRBV6-1|.
TGTGCCAGCAGTGATGGACTTTGGGATGGCTACACCTTC
CASSDGLWDGYTF
>.|TRBJ2-7|TRBV5-1|.
TGCGCCAGCAGCTTGGCAGGGTCCTACGAGCAGTACTTC
CASSLAGSYEQYF